Listed below are T cell receptor beta chains from one sample, sequenced in a study of T-cell memory formation after mild COVID-19. MiXCR, applied by TCRdb to the 5' RACE reads, yields one record per CDR3 protein. The data show under 600,000 distinct CDR3 sequences, 20% to 25% seen once. What was sequenced was PBMCs or a T cell subset sorted from them (not recorded which). The receptors were gathered from an adult woman who had mild COVID-19 (a few samples of this study predate the infection). Cell type and time point are not known. The CDR3 runs from the conserved cysteine through the conserved F or W. Each record gives: clone size, V gene, D gene, J gene, CDR3 DNA, CDR3 protein. A D gene is named only where the DNA matches it firmly. Rows give clone size only sometimes, using once, few, many, or a class for an expanded clone.

size: few; V: TRBV4-1; D: NA; J: TRBJ2-7; DNA: TGCGCCAGCAGCCAAGGACTGAGCTCCTACGAGCAGTACTTC; CDR3: CASSQGLSSYEQYF
size: NA; V: TRBV6-1; D: TRBD2; J: TRBJ2-3; DNA: TGTGCCAGCAGTGAAAGCAGCGGGGCCAGCACAGATACGCAGTATTTT; CDR3: CASSESSGASTDTQYF
size: few; V: TRBV24-1; D: NA; J: TRBJ1-1; DNA: TGTGCCACCAGCGCCCGGGGGTCGAAGACTGAAGCTTTCTTT; CDR3: CATSARGSKTEAFF
size: few; V: TRBV12-3/TRBV12-4; D: NA; J: TRBJ1-2; DNA: TGTGCCAGCAGTCCACAGGGAACCTCTGGCTACACCTTC; CDR3: CASSPQGTSGYTF
size: NA; V: TRBV27; D: TRBD2; J: TRBJ2-1; DNA: TGTGCCAGCAGCCGCCCCGACGGGGGGGCCTCGGGTGAGCAGTTCTTC; CDR3: CASSRPDGGASGEQFF
size: NA; V: TRBV20-1; D: TRBD2; J: TRBJ2-2; DNA: TGCAGTGCCCGCTTAGGCCAAATAGCGGGAACCGGGGAGCTGTTTTTT; CDR3: CSARLGQIAGTGELFF
size: NA; V: TRBV12-3/TRBV12-4; D: TRBD1; J: TRBJ2-2; DNA: TGTGCCAGCAGTTTCCAGGGGGCGCTCGACCGGGAGCTGTTTTTT; CDR3: CASSFQGALDRELFF
size: few; V: TRBV9; D: TRBD2; J: TRBJ2-1; DNA: TGTGCCAGCAGCGTGACTAGCGAGCAGTTCTTC; CDR3: CASSVTSEQFF
size: NA; V: TRBV10-3; D: TRBD2; J: TRBJ2-2; DNA: TGTGCCATCAGCCCGGGACTAGCGCCCACCGGGGAGCTGTTTTTT; CDR3: CAISPGLAPTGELFF
size: few; V: TRBV20-1; D: TRBD2; J: TRBJ2-3; DNA: TGCAGTGCTAGCCGTACTAGCGGGAGGACTAGCACAGATACGCAGTATTTT; CDR3: CSASRTSGRTSTDTQYF
size: NA; V: TRBV7-8; D: TRBD2; J: TRBJ2-1; DNA: TGTGCCAGCAGCCCGTTTAACCGACTAGCGGCTTACAATGAGCAGTTCTTC; CDR3: CASSPFNRLAAYNEQFF
size: NA; V: TRBV2; D: TRBD2; J: TRBJ2-3; DNA: TGTGCCAGCAGAGAACAGCGGGGGGGACGGGGCACAGATACGCAGTATTTT; CDR3: CASREQRGGRGTDTQYF
size: NA; V: TRBV5-1; D: TRBD2; J: TRBJ2-3; DNA: TGCGCCAGCAGCTCCAACCTCGAAGCGCGGGGGAACACAGATACGCAGTATTTT; CDR3: CASSSNLEARGNTDTQYF
size: NA; V: TRBV24-1; D: TRBD1; J: TRBJ1-2; DNA: TGTGCCACCAGTGATTCCCCGACAGGGTATGGCTACACCTTC; CDR3: CATSDSPTGYGYTF
size: NA; V: TRBV6-5; D: TRBD2; J: TRBJ2-3; DNA: TGTGCCAGCAGTTACCGCGTTCCTAGCGGGTATCGCACAGATACGCAGTATTTT; CDR3: CASSYRVPSGYRTDTQYF
size: NA; V: TRBV2; D: NA; J: TRBJ2-7; DNA: TGTGCCAGCAGTGAATCTGGGGTCGAGCAGTACTTC; CDR3: CASSESGVEQYF
size: NA; V: TRBV20-1; D: TRBD2; J: TRBJ2-1; DNA: TGCAGTGCCTACCTTGCTGCGGGAGGGTCCTGGGGGAATGAGCAGTTCTTC; CDR3: CSAYLAAGGSWGNEQFF
size: few; V: TRBV9; D: TRBD2; J: TRBJ2-1; DNA: TGTGCCAGCAGCGTAGTAGCGGGGGGGCACAATGAGCAGTTCTTC; CDR3: CASSVVAGGHNEQFF
size: few; V: TRBV7-9; D: TRBD1; J: TRBJ2-7; DNA: TGTGCCAGCAGCCAGAAAGGGACAGGGGGGCGCAGCTACGAGCAGTACTTC; CDR3: CASSQKGTGGRSYEQYF
size: NA; V: TRBV20-1; D: TRBD2; J: TRBJ2-7; DNA: TGCAGTGCCCTAGCGGTGGGGGGAGACGAGCAGTACTTC; CDR3: CSALAVGGDEQYF
size: NA; V: TRBV18; D: NA; J: TRBJ1-4; DNA: TGTGCCAGCTCACCCTTCCCGGGGATGGAAGAAAAACTGTTTTTT; CDR3: CASSPFPGMEEKLFF